The 16 T cell receptor beta chains given below trace back to one sample, sequenced in a study of T cells in tuberculosis (dated by TCRdb to between 2017 and 2018). The time point label for this specimen denotes: new active TB diagnosis, blood taken before or within 7 days of starting treatment. The receptor library was made with the immunoSEQ multiplex PCR assay. Drawn from immuneACCESS, this table holds only the in-frame rearrangements with V and J called that TCRdb kept. Clones are partly lost; checked studies trace under half to an unresolved V gene and leave the rest unexplained. The sample table shows under 40,000 clones, and roughly 94% are seen once. 4% to 5.5% of the sample comes from the top ten. Sequencing was performed on PBMCs, taken at tuberculosis diagnosis. These receptors were obtained from an adult with tuberculosis.

The rearrangement uses TRBV5-1 and TRBJ1-1, with 7 positions matching TRBD1. The J segment lost 0 bases and the V segment lost 4 bases, leaving 3 bases of the junction unmatched. The CDR3 totals 14 residues. In germline, CDR1 is SGHRS, CDR2 YFSETQ. CDR3 coding DNA: TGCGCCAGCAGCCCGGGACAGATGAACACTGAAGCTTTCTTT. Protein sequence: CASSPGQMNTEAFF.

CDR3: CASKPSDRDYEQYF. In nucleotides, the CDR3 is TGTGCCAGCAAACCTTCGGACAGGGACTACGAGCAGTACTTC. The V call is TRBV28, the J call TRBJ2-7; 8 bases are a match to TRBD1. The CDR3 loop spans 14 amino acids. CDR1 is MDHEN, CDR2 SYDVKM, per germline. Germline trimming cut 7 bases from V and 3 bases from J; bases unmatched to any gene: 8.

This clone was counted only a few times. The chain couples TRBV2 to TRBJ2-7; 11 bases are a match to TRBD2. The V gene's germline CDR1 is SNHLY and CDR2 FYNNEI. Germline trimming cut 9 bases from V and 6 bases from J; bases unmatched to any gene: 10. CDR3 size: 14 residues. The CDR3 spells CASDLAGGGSEQYF. CDR3 in DNA: TGTGCCAGTGACCTAGCGGGGGGAGGGAGCGAGCAGTACTTC.

The chain links TRBV9 to TRBJ2-5; 14 nucleotides align to TRBD2. Losses at the gene ends were 0 bases for V and 5 bases for J; bases not matched to a gene: 6. CDR1 and CDR2 from the germline V gene are SGDLS and YYNGEE. This CDR3 region has 17 residues. DNA of the CDR3: TGTGCCAGCAGCGTAGAGATGGGACTAGCGGGGGTGGAGACCCAGTACTTC. Residues: CASSVEMGLAGVETQYF.

The sample holds one count of this clone. The chain employs TRBV6-6 and TRBJ1-2, with no clear D. The CDR3 totals 13 residues. Deletions cut 2 bases from V and 6 bases from J, with 10 bases between. The germline gives CDR1 MNHNY, CDR2 SVGAGI (reference sequence). As DNA, the CDR3 is TGTGCCAGCAGTTACGAGGCGAATGATGGCTACACCTTC. Residues: CASSYEANDGYTF.

This chain uses TRBV5-1 with TRBJ1-6; 7 bases are a match to TRBD1. V shed 0 bases and J 9 bases; nucleotides not matched to a gene: 6. The CDR3 is 15 residues long. Germline assignment: CDR1 SGHRS and CDR2 YFSETQ. The CDR3 spells CASSLESGGVSPLHF. The CDR3 DNA reads as TGCGCCAGCAGCTTGGAGTCAGGGGGTGTTTCACCCCTCCACTTT.

V is TRBV7-3 and J is TRBJ2-3; 7 bases agree with TRBD2. The germline V gene has CDR1 SGHTA and CDR2 FQGTGA. With V trimmed by 2 bases and J by 2 bases, 7 bases remained unmatched. The length of the CDR3 is 16 residues. This CDR3 reads CASSLEAGSITDTQYF. CDR3 DNA sequence: TGTGCCAGCAGCTTAGAAGCGGGGAGCATCACAGATACGCAGTATTTT.

The chain couples TRBV29-1 to TRBJ1-1; 7 nucleotides align to TRBD1. The CDR3 totals 20 residues. Germline CDR1 is SQVTM and CDR2 is ANQGSEA. Trimming removed 6 bases from V and 6 bases from J; junction bases left unmatched: 31. CDR3 coding DNA: TGCAGCGTCGGGCGACTTACGGGCGGACAGGTTTTGAGAAGCTGGTCTGAAGCTTTCTTT. Its translation: CSVGRLTGGQVLRSWSEAFF.

The rearrangement links TRBV7-8 to TRBJ2-5, with D perhaps matching TRBD1 (5 bases). Per the germline V gene, CDR1 is SGHVS and CDR2 is FQNEAQ. The CDR3 covers 13 residues. V was shortened by 5 bases and J by 5 bases, with 12 bases between the two germline ends. As DNA, the CDR3 is TGTGCCAGCAGCCGCAGGGAAGGGGAGACCCAGTACTTC. Translated, it gives CASSRREGETQYF.

This chain links TRBV7-9 with TRBJ2-1; 7 bases are shared with TRBD2. Germline V lookup: CDR1 SEHNR, CDR2 FQNEAQ (reference sequence). The CDR3 is 13 residues long. J was trimmed by 7 bases and V by 5 bases; bases with no gene match: 5. The CDR3 sequence: CASSPGGRNEQFF. The CDR3 DNA is TGTGCCAGCAGCCCGGGGGGTCGTAATGAGCAGTTCTTC. The variable domain in full, with the rest retrieved from reference TRBV7-9 and TRBJ2-1, is DTGVSQNPRHKITKRGQNVTFRCDPISEHNRLYWYRQTLGQGPEFLTYFQNEAQLEKSRLLSDRFSAERPKGSFSTLEIQRTEQGDSAMYLCASSPGGRNEQFFGPGTRLTVL.

The rearrangement joins TRBV4-1 to TRBJ1-2, with a weak D call TRBD1 (5 bases). The V and J ends lost 4 bases and 8 bases respectively, with 20 bases between them. Germline CDR1 MGHRA, CDR2 YSYEKL. The CDR3 spans 15 residues. CDR3 DNA sequence: TGCGCCAGCAGCCCTTGGGGCAGGGTGGATCTGGGCTACACCTTC. Amino acid sequence: CASSPWGRVDLGYTF.

This clone was recorded a few times. This chain uses TRBV30 with TRBJ1-2, with D perhaps matching TRBD1 (5 bases). This CDR3 is 12 amino acids long. Germline CDR1 and CDR2: GTSNPN and SVGIG (reference sequence). The V gene lost 1 base and the J gene lost 8 bases, with 11 bases spanning the gap. CDR3 sequence (DNA): TGTGCCTGGAGTGAGGAGGGGTTCGGCTACACCTTC. Translation gives CAWSEEGFGYTF.

This chain connects TRBV21-1 to TRBJ2-7; the table's TRBD2 call for D was not verified on the DNA. TRBV21-1 has pseudogene status. The CDR3 loop spans 13 amino acids. The CDR3 sequence is CASSPSGVHEQYF. For the CDR3, the DNA is TGTGCCAGCAGCCCAAGCGGGGTTCACGAGCAGTACTTC.

J is TRBJ2-2 and V is TRBV19; 9 positions agree with TRBD1. Germline loops: CDR1 LNHDA, CDR2 SQIVND (reference sequence). The CDR3 totals 17 residues. Trimming removed 3 bases from V and 0 bases from J; junction bases left unmatched: 5. CDR3 coding DNA: TGTGCCAGTAGTATGAGGGGACAGGGCGCGAACACCGGGGAGCTGTTTTTT. It yields the protein CASSMRGQGANTGELFF.

The rearrangement uses TRBV7-3 and TRBJ2-3, with 10 bases matching TRBD2. Germline lookup yields CDR1 SGHTA and CDR2 FQGTGA. Trimming took 6 bases from V and 0 from J; bases not matched to a gene: 3. This CDR3 contains 15 residues. CDR3 sequence reads: CASSFSGGSTDTQYF. The CDR3 DNA reads TGTGCCAGCAGTTTTAGCGGGGGGAGCACAGATACGCAGTATTTT.

The rearrangement uses TRBV7-7 and TRBJ2-7; 9 nucleotides agree with TRBD1. Germline CDR1 SSHAT, CDR2 FNYEAQ (reference sequence). The junction had 2 bases not matched to a gene; V was cut back by 3 bases and J by 5 bases. The CDR3 consists of 13 residues. CDR3 protein: CASSLGQGNEQYF. For the CDR3, the DNA is TGTGCCAGCAGCTTGGGACAGGGTAACGAGCAGTACTTC.